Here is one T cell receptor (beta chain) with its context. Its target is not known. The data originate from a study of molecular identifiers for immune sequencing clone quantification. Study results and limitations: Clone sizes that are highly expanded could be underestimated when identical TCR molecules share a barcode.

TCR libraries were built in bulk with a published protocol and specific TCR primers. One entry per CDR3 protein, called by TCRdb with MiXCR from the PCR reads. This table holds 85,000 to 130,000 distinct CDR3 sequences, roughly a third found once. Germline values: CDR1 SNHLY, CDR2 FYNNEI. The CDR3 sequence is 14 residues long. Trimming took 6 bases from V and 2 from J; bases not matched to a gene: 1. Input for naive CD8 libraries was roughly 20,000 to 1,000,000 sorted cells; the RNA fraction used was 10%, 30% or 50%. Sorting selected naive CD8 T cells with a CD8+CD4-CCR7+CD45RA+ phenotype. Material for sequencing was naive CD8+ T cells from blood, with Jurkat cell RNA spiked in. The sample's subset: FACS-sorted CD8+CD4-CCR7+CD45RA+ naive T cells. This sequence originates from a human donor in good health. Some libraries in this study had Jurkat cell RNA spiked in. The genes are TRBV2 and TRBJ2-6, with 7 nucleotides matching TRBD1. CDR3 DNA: TGTGCCAGCAGGACAGGGCCTGGGGCCAACGTCCTGACTTTC. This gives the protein CASRTGPGANVLTF. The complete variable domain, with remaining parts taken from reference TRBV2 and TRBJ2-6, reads EPEVTQTPSHQVTQMGQEVILRCVPISNHLYFYWYRQILGQKVEFLVSFYNNEISEKSEIFDDQFSVERPDGSNFTLKIRSTKLEDSAMYFCASRTGPGANVLTFGAGSRLTVL.